This T cell receptor (beta chain) came from a study of cytotoxic CD8 clonotypes in ibrutinib-treated CLL. Study outcomes and limitations: Elevated clonality accompanied ibrutinib response, with a return toward baseline values at progression.

This clone was observed a single time. The antigen remains undetermined. Sequencing used immunoSEQ multiplex PCR; TCRdb keeps in-frame clones, though not all of them. This sample has tens of thousands of clones, with 55% to 70% found just once. The CDR3 length is 16 residues. Germline CDR1 reads SGHTA; CDR2 reads FQGNSA. Losses at the gene ends were 2 bases for V and 0 bases for J; bases not matched to a gene: 3. This chain joins TRBV7-2 and TRBJ2-1; 8 positions match TRBD2. The material sequenced was PBMCs, taken after 24 months of ibrutinib treatment. This sequence was found in a human donor with chronic lymphocytic leukemia. This CDR3 reads CASSLRAGGSYNEQFF. The CDR3 bases are TGTGCCAGCAGCTTAAGGGCGGGGGGCTCCTACAATGAGCAGTTCTTC.